This record covers a single T cell receptor (beta chain). This clonotype was seen only a few times. Its recognized antigen is unknown. It has no much larger one-base neighbor in the sample; base qualities were not kept. The data stem from a study of T-cell memory formation after mild COVID-19 (dated by TCRdb to 2020 to 2023). Turning to the overall study: Most TCR sequence clusters were specific to one of the two donors. In a couple of donors, T-cell clones that expanded and contracted after mild COVID-19 were tracked by sequencing TCRalpha and TCRbeta repertoires over time. Two young, previously healthy adult volunteers made up the cohort, one male and one female.

Trimming removed 1 base from V and 0 bases from J, leaving 19 bases between the germline ends. CDR1 and CDR2, looked up from the germline V gene (reference sequence), are SEHNR and FQNEAQ. The CDR3 measures 18 amino acids from cysteine to phenylalanine. The CDR3 DNA has 54 bases and is translated from base 1. These reads were obtained on an Illumina NovaSeq 6000. TCRalpha and TCRbeta cDNA libraries were built by 5'RACE with constant-segment primers, adding sample barcodes and unique molecular identifiers. RNA was extracted from every sample with Trizol reagent. Library amplification was performed in two PCR steps, and a second sample barcode and Illumina TruSeq adapters were introduced in the second step. The libraries were sequenced on an Illumina NovaSeq using 2 x 150 bp paired-end reads. The published analysis was carried out like this. Demultiplexing of reads and collapsing into UMI-guided consensus sequences were performed with migec v1.2.7. Using mixcr v2.1.11, UMI consensuses were aligned to TRA and TRB V and J templates and then assembled into clonotypes. Expanded or contracted clonotypes were those called significant by both edgeR and NoisET, with noise models trained on biological replicates. For edgeR calls, a false discovery rate-adjusted p below 0.01 and a log2 fold-change threshold of 1 were applied. As an exploratory analysis of dynamics, max-normalized trajectories of the 1000 most abundant clonotypes were examined by PCA with hierarchical clustering. Each responding clone was given a CD4 or CD8 phenotype based on the CD4+ and CD8+ repertoires, which had been sequenced separately. TCRdb cleaned the public reads at Q25 with fastp, built clones with MiXCR and kept in-frame beta chains. Each CDR3 protein appears once, grouped with its most common genes and DNA. TCRdb assigned the V and J calls; the authors' analysis was not used. Across this sample there are some 600,000 distinct CDR3 sequences, with 15% to 20% seen only once. In total, the top ten clones hold about 8.1% of the sample.

Broad study findings and their caveats: Some responding clones were found in pre-infection memory, which suggests that pre-existing cross-reactive memory T cells took part in the SARS-CoV-2 response. Only two mild cases were covered by the study, and larger cohorts that include severe cases with pre-infection samples were considered necessary. Contracting CD4+ clones turned up mainly in the CM and EM memory subsets, whereas EMRA was where CD8+ clones were enriched. From day 15 to 85, contracting clones showed balanced CD4/CD8 phenotypes, whereas a second wave of clones that expanded from day 15 to 37 leaned towards CD4+. SARS-CoV-2 specificity of the second-wave clones peaking on day 37 was not confirmed.

Ficoll-Paque density gradient centrifugation was the method used to isolate PBMCs. Recombination linked TRBV7-9 to TRBJ2-7, with TRBD2 perhaps the D gene, on 6 matching bases. Sequencing was carried out using PBMCs or a T cell subset sorted from them (not recorded which). The receptor was isolated from an adult woman who had mild COVID-19 (a few samples of this study predate the infection). The sample titles of this study are shuffled in the database, so cell type and time point are left out; the donor was told from shared clones. The DNA sequence is TGTGCCAGCAGCTTAGGACCCCCGGGAGAAGTTCTCTCCTACGAGCAGTACTTC. The encoded protein is CASSLGPPGEVLSYEQYF.